In its sample, the clone carrying this TCR beta chain was seen a few times. Antigen: not known. This record comes from a study of blood T cells in healthy people across ages. Trimming cost V 3 bases and J 2 bases, with 20 bases left between them. Per germline, CDR1 MGHDK and CDR2 SYGVNS. The CDR3 runs to 18 residues. Study-wide findings and caveats: Roughly linearly, TCR beta diversity per million T cells fell as age increased. A strong correlation was seen between TCR beta diversity and naive T cell percentage.

Combining a sample-barcoded 5' primer with a J-beta primer mix, a second PCR ran for about 7 to 11 cycles. Every single cDNA molecule received a tag from a template-switch adaptor with 12 random nucleotides. Via MiXCR, TCRdb re-called the 5' RACE reads, giving one row per CDR3 protein. The sample has around 800,000 distinct CDR3 sequences, less than 80% seen once. Per individual sample, total RNA of at least 5.5 micrograms was extracted. The receptor comes from a man aged 30 to 45 in good health. The chain joins TRBV25-1 to TRBJ2-1; no clear D gene. Sequences were obtained from blood. Here the CDR3 DNA reads TGTGCCAGCAGTGATCCACAAGCTATAAGTACCGCCTACAATGAGCAGTTCTTC. As protein: CASSDPQAISTAYNEQFF.